These 13 T cell receptor beta chains were all obtained from the same sample, sequenced in a study of early T cells in non-severe SARS-CoV-2 infection. Via MiXCR, TCRdb re-called the 5' RACE reads, giving one row per CDR3 protein. This table has about 33,000 distinct CDR3 sequences, approximately 4.4% appearing once. Material: whole blood. These receptors were taken from an adult who was a healthcare worker with PCR-confirmed SARS-CoV-2 infection or an uninfected control (not recorded which).

This clonotype came up a few times. The rearrangement joins TRBV7-2 to TRBJ1-5; D not resolved. Trimming removed 9 bases at V and 0 bases at J, with 6 bases between. This CDR3 contains 12 residues. Germline lookup yields CDR1 SGHTA and CDR2 FQGNSA. The CDR3 here is CASANSNQPQHF. The DNA of the CDR3 is TGTGCCAGTGCTAATAGCAATCAGCCCCAGCATTTT.

In its sample, this clonotype was seen many times. This chain joins TRBV11-2 and TRBJ2-1, with 12 bases lining up with TRBD2. With 2 bases clipped from V and 3 bases from J, the junction kept 8 bases outside the gene matches. Germline lookup yields CDR1 SGHAT and CDR2 FQNNGV. CDR3 length equals 18 residues. CDR3 nucleotides: TGTGCCAGCAGCTTAAAGACTAGCGGGGGCCTCAACTACAATGAGCAGTTCTTC. As protein: CASSLKTSGGLNYNEQFF. Complete variable domain (other parts from reference TRBV11-2 and TRBJ2-1): EAGVAQSPRYKIIEKRQSVAFWCNPISGHATLYWYQQILGQGPKLLIQFQNNGVVDDSQLPKDRFSAERLKGVDSTLKIQPAKLEDSAVYLCASSLKTSGGLNYNEQFFGPGTRLTVL.

The sample holds many counts of this clonotype. The chain combines TRBV6-2 or TRBV6-3 with TRBJ2-7; D is uncertain. V was shortened by 2 bases and J by 5 bases, with 7 bases between the two germline ends. The CDR3 is 12 residues long. Germline lookup yields CDR1 MNHEY and CDR2 SVGEGT. CDR3 region: CASSYGVDEQYF. The CDR3 DNA is TGTGCCAGCAGTTACGGGGTGGACGAGCAGTACTTC.

This clonotype was seen at least ten times. V gene TRBV20-1 combines with J gene TRBJ1-5; D call uncertain. The length of the CDR3 is 15 residues. Germline values: CDR1 DFQATT, CDR2 SNEGSKA (reference sequence). Trimming stripped 4 bases from V and 0 bases from J, with 13 bases between. CDR3: CSANPNFLSNQPQHF. The CDR3, as DNA: TGCAGTGCTAACCCGAACTTCCTTAGCAATCAGCCCCAGCATTTT.

V usage is TRBV29-1 and J usage is TRBJ2-2; TRBD1 or TRBD2 may be the D gene (5 bases each). The V end lost 8 bases, the J end lost 1 base, and 20 bases lay between the germline ends. CDR1 is SQVTM, CDR2 ANQGSEA, per germline. The CDR3 runs to 16 residues. The CDR3 sequence is CSFPVMGTVNTGELFF. CDR3 coding DNA: TGCAGCTTTCCCGTTATGGGGACGGTGAACACCGGGGAGCTGTTTTTT.

This clonotype was seen ten or more times. V usage is TRBV27 and J usage is TRBJ2-4; D is tentatively TRBD1 or TRBD2 (6 bases each). Per the germline V gene, CDR1 is MNHEY and CDR2 is SMNVEV (reference sequence). This CDR3 is built from 17 residues. The V end was cut by 6 bases, the J end by 7 bases, with 25 bases between. The CDR3 loop reads CASSPQATGTLGNIQYF. DNA for the CDR3: TGTGCCAGCAGCCCTCAAGCCACAGGGACTTTAGGGAACATTCAGTACTTC.

The chain recombines TRBV10-2 with TRBJ2-1, with 8 bases that match TRBD1. The CDR3 length is 15 residues. CDR1 is WSHSY, CDR2 SAAADI, per germline. Germline trimming cut 2 bases from V and 3 bases from J; bases unmatched to any gene: 3. The CDR3 bases are TGCGCCAGCAGTGAGACGGGACAGGTCTACAATGAGCAGTTCTTC. This translates into CASSETGQVYNEQFF.

The gene calls are TRBV2 and TRBJ2-3; D possibly corresponds to TRBD2 (5 bases). The CDR3 length is 15 residues. The germline gives CDR1 SNHLY, CDR2 FYNNEI. Trimming pared 1 base from V and 1 base from J, leaving 9 bases between. The CDR3 DNA sequence: TGTGCCAGCAGTGAAGTCAGTAGCGGCACAGATACGCAGTATTTT. Encoded protein: CASSEVSSGTDTQYF.

The gene calls are TRBV3-1 and TRBJ2-7, with 10 positions matching TRBD1. The V and J ends lost 3 bases and 6 bases, in that order; junction bases with no gene match: 5. The V gene's germline CDR1 is LGHDT and CDR2 YNNKEL (reference sequence). There are 14 residues in the CDR3. DNA of the CDR3: TGTGCCAGCAGCCAGAACGACAGGGGGCCCGAGCAGTACTTC. The encoded protein is CASSQNDRGPEQYF.

This clonotype has at least ten counts. The chain carries TRBV28 and TRBJ2-7; maybe TRBD1 (8 bases). V lost 3 bases and J 5 bases, leaving 20 bases between the germline ends. This CDR3 region has 16 residues. Germline CDR1 MDHEN, CDR2 SYDVKM. This chain's CDR3 is CASSFDRGGRRNEQYF. The CDR3 DNA reads TGTGCCAGCAGTTTTGACAGGGGAGGGCGGAGAAACGAGCAGTACTTC.

The rearrangement links TRBV24-1 to TRBJ2-3, with a tentative D call TRBD2 (5 bases). CDR1 and CDR2 (germline): KGHDR, SFDVKD. This CDR3 has 15 amino acids. Trimming removed 3 bases at V and 0 bases at J, with 9 bases between. Here the CDR3 DNA reads TGTGCCACCAGTGATCGGGGTTCTAGCACAGATACGCAGTATTTT. The encoded protein is CATSDRGSSTDTQYF.

This clonotype has more than one count but fewer than ten. The chain combines TRBV7-2 with TRBJ1-3, with a tentative D call TRBD1 (5 bases). Germline loops: CDR1 SGHTA, CDR2 FQGNSA. V was shortened by 5 bases and J by 0 bases, with 11 bases between the two germline ends. The CDR3 runs 15 residues. Written as DNA, the CDR3 is TGTGCCAGCAGCCGAGGGGTTGTCTCTGGAAACACCATATATTTT. Protein: CASSRGVVSGNTIYF.

This clonotype was detected ten times or more. This rearrangement joins TRBV20-1 to TRBJ2-7, with 9 bases aligning to TRBD2. The CDR3 runs 14 residues. Germline CDR1 and CDR2: DFQATT and SNEGSKA (reference sequence). J lost 4 bases, V lost 0 bases, and 4 bases had no gene match. CDR3 loop: CSAREGTSRYEQYF. The CDR3 DNA reads TGCAGTGCTAGAGAAGGGACTAGCAGGTACGAGCAGTACTTC.